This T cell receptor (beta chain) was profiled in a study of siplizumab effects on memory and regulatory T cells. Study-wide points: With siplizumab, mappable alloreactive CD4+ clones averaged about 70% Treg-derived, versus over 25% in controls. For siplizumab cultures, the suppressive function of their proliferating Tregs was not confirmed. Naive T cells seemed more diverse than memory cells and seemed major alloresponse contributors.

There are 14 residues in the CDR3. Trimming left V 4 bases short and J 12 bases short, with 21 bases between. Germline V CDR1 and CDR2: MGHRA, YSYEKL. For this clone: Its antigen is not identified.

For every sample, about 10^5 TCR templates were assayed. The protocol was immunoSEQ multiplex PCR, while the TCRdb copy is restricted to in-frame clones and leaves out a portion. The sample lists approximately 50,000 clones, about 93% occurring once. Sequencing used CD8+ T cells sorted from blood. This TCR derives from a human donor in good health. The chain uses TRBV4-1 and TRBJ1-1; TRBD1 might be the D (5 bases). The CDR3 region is CASSPATTVMLTFF. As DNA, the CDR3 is TGCGCCAGCAGCCCCGCGACGACAGTGATGCTAACTTTCTTT.